This passage covers 29 T cell receptor beta chains from one sample sequenced in a study of T cell responses to AZD1222 COVID-19 vaccine. Only in-frame clones appear in the TCRdb table, and some are missing; sequencing was by immunoSEQ multiplex PCR. The sample includes over 100,000 clones, 80% to 85% of them seen just once. The sample was peripheral blood, taken on day 0 of AZD1222 vaccination. The receptors here all came from an adult in good health.

The gene calls are TRBV6-5 and TRBJ2-1, with D hard to call. With 7 bases removed from V and 5 bases from J, the gap between germline ends came to 12 bases. CDR1 and CDR2 (germline): MNHEY, SVGAGI. This CDR3 has 13 amino acids. The CDR3 spells CASTQSLNNEQFF. The CDR3 DNA follows: TGTGCCAGCACCCAATCCCTCAACAATGAGCAGTTCTTC.

The chain employs TRBV16 and TRBJ2-1, with D possibly matching TRBD1 (5 bases). This CDR3 has 15 amino acids. Trimming took 0 bases from V and 7 from J, leaving 13 bases between them. Germline V gene data show CDR1 as KGHSY and CDR2 as FQNENV. CDR3 nucleotides: TGTGCCAGCAGCCAATCCCCCCAGGGTACGAATGAGCAGTTCTTC. Its translation: CASSQSPQGTNEQFF.

The CDR3 sequence is CASSVRDRAYEQYF. DNA for the CDR3: TGTGCCAGCAGCGTAAGAGACAGGGCCTACGAGCAGTACTTC. The rearrangement joins TRBV7-2 to TRBJ2-7; 7 bases fit TRBD1. Germline values: CDR1 SGHTA, CDR2 FQGNSA. V trimming: 5 bases; J trimming: 2 bases; junction bases outside the gene matches: 6. The CDR3 is made up of 14 amino acids.

The chain joins TRBV5-1 to TRBJ1-1; D unresolved. The CDR3 totals 12 residues. CDR1 is SGHRS, CDR2 YFSETQ, per germline. V was shortened by 7 bases and J by 1 base, with 8 bases between the two germline ends. This chain's CDR3 is CASGTGNTEAFF. The CDR3 DNA follows: TGCGCCAGCGGAACGGGGAACACTGAAGCTTTCTTT.

V and J are TRBV20-1 and TRBJ2-7; D not certain. Germline-derived CDR1 and CDR2 are DFQATT and SNEGSKA (reference sequence). Trimming removed 0 bases from V and 5 bases from J, with 5 bases in between. The CDR3 contains 11 residues. CDR3: CSARDPHEQYF. The DNA for the CDR3 is TGCAGTGCTAGAGACCCCCACGAGCAGTACTTC.

The genes are TRBV14 and TRBJ1-4; TRBD1 might be the D (6 bases). The ends were cut back, 4 bases at V and 1 base at J, with 10 bases in the middle. This CDR3 comprises 15 residues. Germline V gene sequence: CDR1 SGHDN, CDR2 FVKESK. CDR3 DNA sequence: TGTGCCAGCAGCCGCCAGGGGCAAACTAATGAAAAACTGTTTTTT. It encodes CASSRQGQTNEKLFF.

The CDR3 loop reads CASSSYDTQYF. CDR3 coding DNA: TGTGCCAGTAGTTCCTATGATACGCAGTATTTT. This chain joins TRBV19 and TRBJ2-3; D gene ambiguous. Per germline, CDR1 LNHDA and CDR2 SQIVND (reference sequence). Trimming left V 5 bases short and J 6 bases short, with 6 bases between. This CDR3 comprises 11 residues. Together with reference TRBV19 and TRBJ2-3, the CDR3 gives the full variable domain: DGGITQSPKYLFRKEGQNVTLSCEQNLNHDAMYWYRQDPGQGLRLIYYSQIVNDFQKGDIAEGYSVSREKKESFPLTVTSAQKNPTAFYLCASSSYDTQYFGPGTRLTVL.

This clone was seen only a few times. The chain links TRBV19 to TRBJ2-2; TRBD2 matches 11 bases. The CDR3 is made up of 16 amino acids. V gave up 7 bases and J gave up 5 bases; unmatched junction bases: 9. Germline V CDR1 and CDR2: LNHDA, SQIVND (reference sequence). As DNA, the CDR3 is TGTGCCAGTACAATCGGACTAGCGGGTTATACCGGGGAGCTGTTTTTT. The encoded protein is CASTIGLAGYTGELFF. The full variable domain, completed using reference TRBV19 and TRBJ2-2, is DGGITQSPKYLFRKEGQNVTLSCEQNLNHDAMYWYRQDPGQGLRLIYYSQIVNDFQKGDIAEGYSVSREKKESFPLTVTSAQKNPTAFYLCASTIGLAGYTGELFFGEGSRLTVL.

The chain employs TRBV6-1 and TRBJ2-7; D assignment may be TRBD1 or TRBD2 (5 bases each). The CDR3 covers 15 residues. V gave up 3 bases and J gave up 2 bases, with 14 bases separating them. Germline V CDR1 and CDR2: MNHNS, SASEGT. The CDR3 region is CASSEGVGDTYEQYF. The DNA of the CDR3 is TGTGCCAGCAGTGAGGGGGTCGGCGACACCTACGAGCAGTACTTC.

This clone was recorded a few times. V usage is TRBV18 and J usage is TRBJ1-1; a possible D gene is TRBD1 (5 bases). Germline CDR1 KGHSH, CDR2 LQKENI. V lost 8 bases to trimming and J lost 1 base, with 11 bases between them. The CDR3 has 13 residues. The CDR3 DNA sequence: TGTGCCAGCGCTCAGGGAGAGAACACTGAAGCTTTCTTT. This translates into CASAQGENTEAFF.

This clone was detected only once. The rearrangement links TRBV19 to TRBJ1-5, with 9 bases fitting TRBD1. CDR3 length: 15 amino acids. The junction had 7 bases not matched to a gene; V was cut back by 4 bases and J by 6 bases. CDR1 is LNHDA, CDR2 SQIVND, per germline (reference sequence). The CDR3 DNA sequence: TGTGCCAGTAGTAAGGACAGGGGATGGGCTCAGCCCCAGCATTTT. This codes for CASSKDRGWAQPQHF.

The CDR3 region is CASSLPEAPQHF. CDR3 in DNA: TGTGCCAGTAGTTTACCCGAGGCGCCCCAGCATTTT. The gene calls are TRBV19 and TRBJ1-5; D unclear. The germline V gene encodes CDR1 LNHDA and CDR2 SQIVND (reference sequence). Between the trimmed V and J ends, which lost 5 bases and 9 bases, there was a span of 11 bases. CDR3 size: 12 residues.

This clone was picked up one time. The chain employs TRBV9 and TRBJ1-4; D is undetermined. The length of the CDR3 is 16 residues. The V end lost 0 bases, the J end lost 0 bases, and 9 bases lay between the germline ends. The germline V gene has CDR1 SGDLS and CDR2 YYNGEE. The CDR3 sequence: CASSVAAGPTNEKLFF. The CDR3 DNA reads as TGTGCCAGCAGCGTAGCTGCGGGTCCAACTAATGAAAAACTGTTTTTT.

The rearrangement links TRBV28 to TRBJ2-7, with D unclear. From germline, CDR1 is MDHEN and CDR2 SYDVKM. The CDR3 consists of 11 residues. Trimming left V 3 bases short and J 5 bases short, with 5 bases between. The CDR3 bases are TGTGCCAGCAGTTTCTTCCACGAGCAGTACTTC. Translation: CASSFFHEQYF.

Only one count was recorded for this clone. This chain connects TRBV5-4 to TRBJ2-3, with 8 bases identical to TRBD2. CDR3 length: 15 amino acids. Germline-derived CDR1 and CDR2 are SGHNT and YYREEE (reference sequence). Germline trimming cut 3 bases from V and 5 bases from J; bases unmatched to any gene: 8. CDR3 nucleotides: TGTGCCAGCAGCTCCCAGCGGGGGCCCCGAGATACGCAGTATTTT. This sequence encodes CASSSQRGPRDTQYF.

Details on this clone: Other DNA sequences within the sample encode an identical CDR3. The chain couples TRBV14 to TRBJ1-5; 9 bases align to TRBD1. Germline loops: CDR1 SGHDN, CDR2 FVKESK. The CDR3 sequence is 13 residues long. Trimming cost V 3 bases and J 7 bases; bases outside gene matches: 1. CDR3 in DNA: TGTGCCAGCAGCCAGGACAGGGGCCAGCCCCAGCATTTT. It yields the protein CASSQDRGQPQHF.

The gene calls are TRBV7-2 and TRBJ2-3; TRBD2 matches 14 bases. Germline assignment: CDR1 SGHTA and CDR2 FQGNSA. V trimming: 4 bases; J trimming: 10 bases; junction bases outside the gene matches: 7. The CDR3 is 15 residues long. The CDR3 sequence is CASSSGTSGSGAQYF. The CDR3 DNA is TGTGCCAGCAGCTCCGGGACTAGCGGGAGTGGGGCGCAGTATTTT.

V and J are TRBV6-6 and TRBJ1-5; D remains ambiguous. Looked up from germline, CDR1 is MNHNY and CDR2 is SVGAGI (reference sequence). V shed 0 bases and J shed 6 bases, with 9 bases lying between them. The CDR3 extends over 14 amino acids. DNA of the CDR3: TGTGCCAGCAGTTACTCGGGCGTAGCTCAGCCCCAGCATTTT. It encodes CASSYSGVAQPQHF.

This chain joins TRBV19 and TRBJ1-6; D gene uncertain. The germline gives CDR1 LNHDA, CDR2 SQIVND (reference sequence). Deletions cut 2 bases from V and 9 bases from J, with 17 bases between. This CDR3 has 16 residues. CDR3 nucleotide sequence: TGTGCCAGTAGTATATCCAGTGACGGGCCAGCTTCACCCCTCCACTTT. Protein sequence: CASSISSDGPASPLHF.

The J gene is TRBJ2-1, the V gene TRBV6-5, with D tentatively TRBD1 (6 bases). With 4 bases removed from V and 4 bases from J, the gap between germline ends came to 8 bases. Germline V gives CDR1 MNHEY, CDR2 SVGAGI. The CDR3 is 13 amino acids. The CDR3 bases are TGTGCCAGCAGTTTGACAGGATACAATGAGCAGTTCTTC. Its protein product is CASSLTGYNEQFF.

The chain employs TRBV14 and TRBJ1-2; D not resolved. The CDR3 spans 18 residues. Per germline, CDR1 SGHDN and CDR2 FVKESK. The ends were cut back, 0 bases at V and 2 bases at J, with 19 bases in the middle. The DNA for the CDR3 is TGTGCCAGCAGCCAAGATGGTCCACGGACCTTTGGCAACTATGGCTACACCTTC. Translated, it gives CASSQDGPRTFGNYGYTF.

The chain recombines TRBV2 with TRBJ2-5; D might be TRBD1 or TRBD2, each matching 6 bases. CDR1 and CDR2 from the germline V gene are SNHLY and FYNNEI. V was pared by 3 bases and J by 2 bases, with 16 bases between. The CDR3 has 16 amino acids. The CDR3 nucleotides are TGTGCCAGCAGTGATTATCGTTGGAGGGGGCAAGAGACCCAGTACTTC. Its translation is CASSDYRWRGQETQYF. Full variable domain (rest looked up from reference TRBV2 and TRBJ2-5): EPEVTQTPSHQVTQMGQEVILRCVPISNHLYFYWYRQILGQKVEFLVSFYNNEISEKSEIFDDQFSVERPDGSNFTLKIRSTKLEDSAMYFCASSDYRWRGQETQYFGPGTRLLVL.

The chain recombines TRBV27 with TRBJ1-5; maybe TRBD1 (5 bases). The V end was cut by 7 bases, the J end by 5 bases, with 9 bases between. CDR1 and CDR2 (germline): MNHEY, SMNVEV (reference sequence). The length of the CDR3 is 12 residues. This CDR3 is CASNRQDQPQHF. CDR3 in DNA: TGTGCCAGCAACAGGCAGGATCAGCCCCAGCATTTT.

This chain connects TRBV5-1 to TRBJ1-4; D is possibly TRBD1 (5 bases). Germline V gene sequence: CDR1 SGHRS, CDR2 YFSETQ. Trimming took off 4 bases at V and 0 bases at J, with 10 bases between the two ends. This CDR3 contains 15 residues. CDR3 residues: CASSGQGATNEKLFF. The CDR3 DNA reads as TGCGCCAGCAGCGGGCAGGGAGCAACTAATGAAAAACTGTTTTTT.

V gene TRBV7-2 combines with J gene TRBJ2-7; 7 nucleotides match TRBD1. CDR1 SGHTA and CDR2 FQGNSA come from the germline V gene. Trimming at V came to 2 bases and at J to 3 bases, leaving 7 bases not matched to a gene. This CDR3 region has 15 residues. In nucleotides, the CDR3 is TGTGCCAGCAGCTTATCCGGGACAGAAGTCTACGAGCAGTACTTC. Protein product: CASSLSGTEVYEQYF.

The chain recombines TRBV28 with TRBJ2-4; tentative D call: TRBD1 (6 bases). Trimming took 6 bases from V and 8 from J, leaving 11 bases between them. This CDR3 has 12 residues. Per the germline V gene, CDR1 is MDHEN and CDR2 is SYDVKM. The CDR3 coding sequence is TGTGCCAGCAGGGGGTGGACAGACATTCAGTACTTC. It is translated as CASRGWTDIQYF.

This chain uses TRBV7-2 with TRBJ1-5, with 7 bases fitting TRBD1. Germline lookup yields CDR1 SGHTA and CDR2 FQGNSA. The V and J ends lost 3 bases and 5 bases, in that order; junction bases with no gene match: 4. This CDR3 spans 14 amino acids. Here the CDR3 reads CASSFGDSYQPQHF. The CDR3 DNA sequence: TGTGCCAGCAGCTTTGGGGACAGTTATCAGCCCCAGCATTTT.

The chain joins TRBV7-3 to TRBJ1-2; TRBD1 agrees at 7 bases. CDR3 length: 15 amino acids. V shed 8 bases and J 8 bases; nucleotides not matched to a gene: 17. Germline V gene data show CDR1 as SGHTA and CDR2 as FQGTGA. CDR3 residues: CASSDEGAVTKGYTF. CDR3 nucleotides: TGTGCCAGCTCAGATGAGGGGGCGGTAACGAAAGGCTACACCTTC.

V gene TRBV19 combines with J gene TRBJ1-1; TRBD1 matches at 7 bases. Trimming at V came to 3 bases and at J to 1 base, leaving 5 bases not matched to a gene. Germline loops: CDR1 LNHDA, CDR2 SQIVND (reference sequence). This CDR3 is 15 amino acids long. This chain's CDR3 is CASSIRPGGNTEAFF. The CDR3 DNA reads as TGTGCCAGTAGTATCAGGCCAGGGGGGAACACTGAAGCTTTCTTT.